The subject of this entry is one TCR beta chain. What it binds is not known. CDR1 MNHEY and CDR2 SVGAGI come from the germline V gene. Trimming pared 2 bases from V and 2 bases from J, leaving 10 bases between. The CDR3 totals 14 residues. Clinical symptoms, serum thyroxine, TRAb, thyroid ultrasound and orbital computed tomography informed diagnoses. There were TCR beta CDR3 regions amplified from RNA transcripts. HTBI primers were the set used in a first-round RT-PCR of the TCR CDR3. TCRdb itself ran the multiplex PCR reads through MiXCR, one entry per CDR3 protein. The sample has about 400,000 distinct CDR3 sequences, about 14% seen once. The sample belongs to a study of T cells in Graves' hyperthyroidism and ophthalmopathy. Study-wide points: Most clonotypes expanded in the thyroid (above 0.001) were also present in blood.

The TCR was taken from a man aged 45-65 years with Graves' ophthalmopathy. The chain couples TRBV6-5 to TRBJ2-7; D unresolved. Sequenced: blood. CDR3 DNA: TGTGCCAGCAGTTACACAGACCAAACCTACGAGCAGTACTTC. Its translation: CASSYTDQTYEQYF.